This TCR beta chain was profiled in a study of beta chain features in type 1 diabetes (dated 2018 in TCRdb). Study-wide context: Mean age, gender distribution, total cell number and subset yield were not different between patients and healthy donors. A total of roughly 100 million sorted cells were examined across all samples, and the number of cells per subset was strongly correlated with RNA yield. In the study, TCRB repertoires of sorted circulating CD4+ T cell subsets from recently diagnosed type 1 diabetes patients were compared with those of matched healthy donors. Whereas all 28 donors provided naive and central memory subsets, regulatory and stem cell-like memory subsets were isolated from just 8 patients and roughly eight healthy donors. What the authors observed across the whole study: Because cDNA was sequenced instead of genomic DNA, activated cells with high expression could be over-represented, although the groups did not differ in activation or CD3 levels. The naive, central memory and regulatory TCRB repertoires appeared to resemble one another more closely among patients than among healthy donors. PCR might favor shorter templates, but patient and control samples were amplified and corrected together, so any skew would affect both groups equally. At VDJ recombination sites, type 1 diabetes patients had fewer insertions and more deleted nucleotides, which implies abnormalities in thymic rearrangement. A moderate but significant shortening of TCRB CDR3 length was observed in type 1 diabetes patients in all four CD4+ subsets. HLA sub-analyses involved small numbers of individuals, so any influence of HLA type on TCRB rearrangement remained unresolved.

The germline V gene (reference sequence) yields SGHNT for CDR1 and YYREEE for CDR2. V loses 1 base at its end and J loses 2 bases; junction bases beyond the gene matches: 2. The CDR3 goes from the cysteine to the phenylalanine over 15 residues. The read is trimmed to its CDR3 DNA, 45 bases read in frame from base 1. Comments on this clone: Which antigen it targets is not known. The record has no base qualities; no much larger clone is one base away.

The High Capacity cDNA Reverse Transcription Kit was used to reverse transcribe all of the isolated RNA, meaning that expressed TCRB transcripts were what got sequenced. Naive, central memory and regulatory T cell samples underwent deep immunoSEQ sequencing, averaging about 3.5 million total reads per sample. Sorted cells were lysed in RLT buffer, and RNA was extracted using DNase-treated RNeasy Micro or Mini kits according to cell number. Each cell subset was processed on its own to prevent cross-contamination, while patient and healthy donor samples were processed together. Using the immunoSEQ multiplex PCR, TCRB sequences were amplified from cDNA into 87-bp fragments spanning the CDR3 region. Sequencing of the amplicons was performed on the Illumina HiSeq platform. The authors' pipeline ran thus. Synthetic template baselines were used to correct PCR bias computationally, reads within Hamming distance 2 were collapsed together, and singletons that could not be merged were discarded. Reads were aligned to IMGT to assign V, D and J genes, CDR3 length, and insertions or deletions at six rearrangement sites. Clonotype counts were normalized to sorted cell number within each subset before computing true diversity and Gini coefficients with the tcR R package. The overlap coefficient, calculated on TCRB nucleotide sequences, was used to quantify repertoire sharing. As a proxy for the pre-selection repertoire, out-of-frame TCRB sequences from naive cells were analyzed. TCRdb obtained this table from immuneACCESS and retained in-frame rearrangements with V and J assigned. These tables miss some clones; where compared with another copy, unresolved V genes account for less than half of the shortfall, and the remainder is unexplained. V, J and clone size are taken as reported in that table, and D and trimming were inferred from the DNA itself. The sample table records about 360,000 clones; around 13% of these occur just once. The ten largest account for roughly 0.015% of the sample.

From each donor, a single peripheral blood sample of about 110 mL on average was drawn into heparinised tubes. A BD FACSAria II and a panel including CD45RO, CCR7, CD25, CD127, CD95 and CD27 were used to sort naive, central memory, regulatory and stem cell-like memory CD4+ T cells. All sorted populations exceeded 95% purity. Right away, PBMCs were isolated by Lymphoprep density gradient centrifugation and were stained directly, with no culture step. So that batch effects would be minimized, each experiment stained and sorted samples in pairs, pairing one healthy donor with one patient. This clonotype was sampled from a man between 18 and 35 years old in good health. Input material: naive CD4+ T cells from blood. Interpreted using the paper, the cell subset or site label stands for: true naive CD4+ T cells. This chain joins TRBV5-4 to TRBJ2-5, and 10 junctional nucleotides match TRBD2. The DNA sequence reads TGTGCCAGCAGCTTGCCTAGCGGGGGACAAGAGACCCAGTACTTC. This gives the protein CASSLPSGGQETQYF. This CDR3, with the reference TRBV5-4 and TRBJ2-5 proteins standing in past its ends, gives the full variable domain ETGVTQSPTHLIKTRGQQVTLRCSSQSGHNTVSWYQQALGQGPQFIFQYYREEENGRGNFPPRFSGLQFPNYSSELNVNALELDDSALYLCASSLPSGGQETQYFGPGTRLLVL.